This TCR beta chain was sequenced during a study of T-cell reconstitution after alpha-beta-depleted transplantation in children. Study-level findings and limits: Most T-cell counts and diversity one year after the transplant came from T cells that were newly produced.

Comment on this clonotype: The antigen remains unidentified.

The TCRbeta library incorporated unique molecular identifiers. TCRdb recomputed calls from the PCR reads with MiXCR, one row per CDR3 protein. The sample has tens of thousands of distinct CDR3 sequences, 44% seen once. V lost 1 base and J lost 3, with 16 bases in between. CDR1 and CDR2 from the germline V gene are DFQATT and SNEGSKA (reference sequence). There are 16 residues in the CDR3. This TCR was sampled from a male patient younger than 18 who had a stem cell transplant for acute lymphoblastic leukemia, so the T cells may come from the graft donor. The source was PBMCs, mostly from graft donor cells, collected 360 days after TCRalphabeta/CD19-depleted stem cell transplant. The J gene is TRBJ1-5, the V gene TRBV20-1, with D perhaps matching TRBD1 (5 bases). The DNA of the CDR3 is TGCAGTGCTAGAGGGGGGGTCGCTGGGAACAATCAGCCCCAGCATTTT. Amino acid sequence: CSARGGVAGNNQPQHF.